Here is one TCR beta chain with its context. This sample stems from a study of blood T cell repertoires in COVID-19. Study context: T cells, B-cell-depleted T cells, or PBMCs provided the cDNA or gDNA that served as material.

This CDR3 comprises 13 residues. V shed 9 bases and J 4 bases; nucleotides not matched to a gene: 6. CDR1 and CDR2 from the germline V gene are LNHDA and SQIVND (reference sequence). Recovery meant two consecutive negative NP/OP PCR tests, professional clearance, or resolved symptoms. Clones were sequenced by immunoSEQ multiplex PCR, and TCRdb holds only the in-frame ones, with some missing. The sample lists 250,000 or so clones; around 86% were seen once. The chain couples TRBV19 to TRBJ2-7, with TRBD1 identical over 10 bases. The clonotype originates from a man between 35 and 55 years old who had recovered from COVID-19. Material for sequencing was PBMCs or T cells enriched from blood (not recorded which). The CDR3 region is CASSGDRGYEQYF. In nucleotides, the CDR3 is TGTGCCAGCTCGGGGGACAGGGGATACGAGCAGTACTTC.